This TCR beta chain appears in the sequencing data of a study of beta chain features in type 1 diabetes (dated by TCRdb to the late 2010s). For the study in its entirety: Mean age, gender distribution, total cell number and subset yield were not different between patients and healthy donors. In the study, TCRB repertoires of sorted circulating CD4+ T cell subsets from recently diagnosed type 1 diabetes patients were compared with those of matched healthy donors. Regulatory and stem cell-like memory subsets were obtained from only 8 patients and about eight healthy donors, while naive and central memory subsets were obtained from all 30 or so donors. A total of under 140,000,000 sorted cells were examined across all samples, and the number of cells per subset was strongly correlated with RNA yield. Overall study results and their limits: Type 1 diabetes patients showed a moderate but significant shortening of TCRB CDR3 length in all four CD4+ subsets. PCR may preferentially amplify shorter templates, but because patient and control samples were amplified and corrected together, any resulting skew would affect both groups equally. Fewer insertions and more nucleotide deletions at VDJ recombination sites were observed in patients with type 1 diabetes, implying thymic rearrangement abnormalities. Sequencing cDNA rather than genomic DNA could over-represent highly expressing activated cells, although activation and CD3 levels did not differ between groups. HLA sub-analyses involved small numbers of individuals, so any influence of HLA type on TCRB rearrangement remained unresolved. The naive, central memory and regulatory TCRB repertoires appeared to resemble one another more closely among patients than among healthy donors.

Looking up the germline V gene yields CDR1 MDHEN and CDR2 SYDVKM. Here V drops 3 bases and J drops 10 bases, and the junction holds 6 bases not matched to any gene. The CDR3 runs 14 residues from the cysteine to the phenylalanine. Of all the DNA, just the CDR3 is kept, 42 bases in frame from base 1. To note about this clone: Its recognized antigen is unknown. Base quality data are lacking; no much larger clone is found one base away.

The entire amount of isolated RNA was reverse transcribed using the High Capacity cDNA Reverse Transcription Kit, so the sequenced TCRB transcripts were expressed ones. Deep immunoSEQ sequencing was performed on naive, central memory and regulatory T cell samples, with an average of about 3.6 million total reads per sample. Sorted cells were lysed in RLT buffer, and RNA was extracted using DNase-treated RNeasy Micro or Mini kits according to cell number. Each cell subset was processed on its own to prevent cross-contamination, while patient and healthy donor samples were processed together. TCRB sequences were amplified from cDNA with the immunoSEQ multiplex PCR, producing 87-bp fragments spanning the CDR3 region. Sequencing of the amplicons was done on the Illumina HiSeq platform. As for the original processing: PCR bias was computationally corrected using synthetic template baselines, reads within Hamming distance 2 were collapsed, and singletons that could not be merged were discarded. Reads were aligned against IMGT so that V, D and J genes, CDR3 length and insertions or deletions at six rearrangement sites could be assigned. Clonotype counts were normalized to sorted cell number within each subset before computing true diversity and Gini coefficients with the tcR R package. The overlap coefficient, calculated on TCRB nucleotide sequences, was used to measure repertoire sharing. Out-of-frame TCRB sequences from naive cells were analyzed as a proxy for the pre-selection repertoire. In TCRdb, the immuneACCESS table is reduced to in-frame sequences with V and J assigned. These tables do not hold every clone; where another copy was compared, an unresolved V gene accounts for under half, and the others remain unexplained. V and J calls and clone size are given by that table; D and trimming were obtained from the DNA. Within this sample are approximately 470,000 clones, with approximately 30% of them counted one time only. In total, the top ten clones hold 0.05% to 0.07% of the sample.

A single peripheral blood draw of 90 to 150 mL on average was collected from each donor into heparinised tubes. A BD FACSAria II and a panel including CD45RO, CCR7, CD25, CD127, CD95 and CD27 were used to sort naive, central memory, regulatory and stem cell-like memory CD4+ T cells. Purity was above 95% for every sorted population. PBMCs were isolated immediately by Lymphoprep density gradient centrifugation and stained directly without culture. To minimize batch effects, samples were stained and sorted in pairs, one healthy donor with one patient per experiment. Source material: naive CD4+ T cells from blood. Sample cell subset or site, as interpreted from the label and publication: true naive CD4+ T cells. The rearranged chain carries TRBV28 and TRBJ2-3, and TRBD2 matches 11 of the central bases. This receptor was identified in a man aged 18 to 30 in good health. The DNA sequence is TGTGCCAGCAGTTTCGACACTAGCGGGGGCCCGCAGTATTTT. It is translated as CASSFDTSGGPQYF.